Each of the 27 T cell receptor beta chains below was sequenced from the same sample in a study of blood T cell repertoires in COVID-19. Data came from immunoSEQ multiplex PCR; TCRdb stores just in-frame clones and leaves some out. The sample holds about 150,000 clones, around 80% seen once. The source material was PBMCs or T cells enriched from blood (not recorded which). All receptors derive from a woman in her forties or fifties who had recovered from COVID-19.

The CDR3 nucleotides are TGTGCCAGCAGCTTTCGCGGGGCGAGACTTGTTTACACCGGGGAGCTGTTTTTT. It translates to CASSFRGARLVYTGELFF. The chain links TRBV11-2 to TRBJ2-2; TRBD2 is a possible D gene (6 bases). With 3 bases removed from V and 3 bases from J, the gap between germline ends came to 20 bases. The germline V gene has CDR1 SGHAT and CDR2 FQNNGV. The CDR3 sequence is 18 residues long.

This sequence joins TRBV5-8 and TRBJ1-1, with TRBD1 matching 8 bases. Germline-derived CDR1 and CDR2 are SGHTS and YDEGEE. The CDR3 is made up of 15 amino acids. Losses at the gene ends were 0 bases for V and 10 bases for J; bases not matched to a gene: 11. The CDR3, as DNA: TGTGCCAGCAGCTTGGGGGTCTCCCGGGACAGGCGAGCTTTCTTT. Residues: CASSLGVSRDRRAFF.

The V and J genes are TRBV12-5 and TRBJ2-3; D ambiguous. In germline, CDR1 is LGHNT, CDR2 FRNRAP. This CDR3 has 15 residues. Deletions cut 1 base from V and 1 base from J, with 9 bases between. The CDR3 DNA reads as TGTGCTAGTGGTTTGGGACTCCCCGGCACAGATACGCAGTATTTT. It is translated as CASGLGLPGTDTQYF.

This clone was picked up a small number of times. J is TRBJ2-6 and V is TRBV4-2; TRBD1 matches at 12 bases. Per the germline V gene, CDR1 is LGHNA and CDR2 is YNFKEQ. The CDR3 sequence is 18 residues long. J lost 3 bases, V lost 1 base, and 4 bases had no gene match. The CDR3 DNA sequence: TGTGCCAGCAGCCAAGGGGGACAGGGGGCTAGTGGGGCCAACGTCCTGACTTTC. Translation gives CASSQGGQGASGANVLTF.

V gene TRBV19 combines with J gene TRBJ1-1; D gene uncertain. The CDR3 loop spans 12 amino acids. Germline V gene data show CDR1 as LNHDA and CDR2 as SQIVND (reference sequence). V lost 5 bases to trimming and J lost 1 base, with 5 bases between them. The CDR3: CASSSRNTEAFF. The DNA for the CDR3 is TGTGCCAGTAGTTCCAGGAACACTGAAGCTTTCTTT.

The chain has TRBV19 and TRBJ2-4; the match to TRBD2 covers 15 bases. V was clipped by 4 bases and J by 6 bases; unmatched bases: 10. Germline V CDR1 and CDR2: LNHDA, SQIVND (reference sequence). The CDR3 is 18 amino acids. CDR3 loop: CASSNYRTSGRGRNIQYF. As DNA, the CDR3 is TGTGCCAGTAGTAATTATCGGACTAGCGGGAGGGGAAGAAACATTCAGTACTTC. Filled out from reference TRBV19 and TRBJ2-4, the complete variable domain reads DGGITQSPKYLFRKEGQNVTLSCEQNLNHDAMYWYRQDPGQGLRLIYYSQIVNDFQKGDIAEGYSVSREKKESFPLTVTSAQKNPTAFYLCASSNYRTSGRGRNIQYFGAGTRLSVL.

This chain links TRBV29-1 with TRBJ1-1; D unresolved. Germline V lookup: CDR1 SQVTM, CDR2 ANQGSEA. V dropped 4 bases and J dropped 5 bases, with 8 bases sitting between them. The CDR3 loop spans 11 amino acids. In nucleotides, the CDR3 is TGCAGCGTTGGAGGGTGGACTGAAGCTTTCTTT. It codes for CSVGGWTEAFF.

This clone was seen repeatedly, ten times or more. The chain carries TRBV2 and TRBJ1-5; D is perhaps TRBD1 (6 bases). This CDR3 has 15 residues. V lost 2 bases to trimming and J lost 0 bases, with 8 bases between them. CDR1 SNHLY and CDR2 FYNNEI come from the germline V gene. The CDR3 sequence is CASSEQGISNQPQHF. In DNA form, the CDR3 reads TGTGCCAGCAGTGAACAGGGGATTAGCAATCAGCCCCAGCATTTT.

This chain joins TRBV4-1 and TRBJ1-5; TRBD1 agrees at 8 bases. The CDR3 covers 15 residues. Germline assignment: CDR1 MGHRA and CDR2 YSYEKL. Losses at the gene ends were 5 bases for V and 4 bases for J; bases not matched to a gene: 7. The CDR3 bases are TGCGCCAGCAGCTTCGGACAGGGCGATAATCAGCCCCAGCATTTT. It encodes CASSFGQGDNQPQHF.

This clone was counted a single time. This chain uses TRBV3-1 (or the pseudogene TRBV3-2) with TRBJ2-3; D is possibly TRBD2 (6 bases). V was shortened by 1 base and J by 6 bases, with 14 bases between the two germline ends. The CDR3 consists of 15 residues. Looked up from germline, CDR1 is LGHDT and CDR2 is YNNKEL (reference sequence). This CDR3 reads CASSQASVRKDTQYF. CDR3 bases: TGTGCCAGCAGCCAAGCTAGCGTGAGGAAGGATACGCAGTATTTT.

The J gene is TRBJ1-2, the V gene TRBV2; 11 bases align to TRBD1. This CDR3 is built from 16 residues. Germline CDR1 SNHLY, CDR2 FYNNEI. The J segment lost 4 bases and the V segment lost 0 bases, leaving 4 bases of the junction unmatched. This chain's CDR3 is CASSEAAGTGGYGYTF. In DNA, the CDR3 is TGTGCCAGCAGTGAAGCGGCCGGGACAGGGGGCTATGGCTACACCTTC.

The V gene is TRBV27, the J gene TRBJ1-1; no firm D call. The CDR3 extends over 17 amino acids. Trimming took off 6 bases at V and 2 bases at J, with 22 bases between the two ends. The germline gives CDR1 MNHEY, CDR2 SMNVEV (reference sequence). The CDR3 reads CASSLSPTRHINTEAFF. Here the CDR3 DNA reads TGTGCCAGCAGCCTATCCCCAACAAGACACATCAACACTGAAGCTTTCTTT.

This chain uses TRBV4-3 with TRBJ2-7, with TRBD1 matching over 8 bases. Germline-derived CDR1 and CDR2 are LGHNA and YSLEER. V shed 1 base and J 2 bases; nucleotides not matched to a gene: 7. The length of the CDR3 is 16 residues. In DNA form, the CDR3 reads TGCGCCAGCAGCCAAGTACAGGGGGATAGGACCTACGAGCAGTACTTC. Translated: CASSQVQGDRTYEQYF.

V usage is TRBV5-1 and J usage is TRBJ2-7, with no clear D. This CDR3 region has 12 residues. Per the germline V gene, CDR1 is SGHRS and CDR2 is YFSETQ. V lost 4 bases to trimming and J lost 2 bases, with 7 bases between them. The CDR3 region is CASSDSTYEQYF. The CDR3 DNA is TGCGCCAGCAGCGACTCCACCTACGAGCAGTACTTC.

This clone has a handful of counts. This CDR3 is CAISESWGDPYNEQFF. The CDR3 DNA reads TGTGCCATCAGTGAGAGTTGGGGGGATCCCTACAATGAGCAGTTCTTC. The V gene is TRBV10-3, the J gene TRBJ2-1, with TRBD2 as a possible D gene (6 bases). The germline V gene has CDR1 ENHRY and CDR2 SYGVKD. The CDR3 extends over 16 amino acids. V was shortened by 2 bases and J by 2 bases, with 13 bases between the two germline ends.

The V gene is TRBV19, the J gene TRBJ2-3; TRBD2 matches 12 bases. Germline lookup yields CDR1 LNHDA and CDR2 SQIVND (reference sequence). V trimming: 5 bases; J trimming: 0 bases; junction bases outside the gene matches: 6. This CDR3 is built from 17 residues. The CDR3 is CASSSWTSGVSTDTQYF. CDR3 nucleotide sequence: TGTGCCAGTAGTTCGTGGACTAGCGGGGTGAGCACAGATACGCAGTATTTT.

The chain employs TRBV18 and TRBJ2-3, with D tentatively TRBD2 (6 bases). V lost 3 bases to trimming and J lost 2 bases, with 12 bases between them. Germline values: CDR1 KGHSH, CDR2 LQKENI. This CDR3 has 15 residues. The CDR3 DNA sequence: TGTGCCAGCTCACCTTCGCGGGGATCCACAGATACGCAGTATTTT. This gives the protein CASSPSRGSTDTQYF.

The chain's CDR3 is CASSQQGSFPDGYTF. The CDR3 DNA follows: TGTGCCAGCAGCCAACAGGGGTCCTTCCCGGATGGCTACACCTTC. The chain combines TRBV6-5 with TRBJ1-2; TRBD1 agrees at 7 bases. The junction had 13 bases not matched to a gene; V was cut back by 6 bases and J by 6 bases. The CDR3 is 15 amino acids. Germline lookup yields CDR1 MNHEY and CDR2 SVGAGI.

In its sample, this clone was seen once. V is TRBV6-2 or TRBV6-3 and J is TRBJ1-2, with TRBD1 matching over 8 bases. In germline, CDR1 is MNHEY, CDR2 SVGEGT. The junction had 3 bases not matched to a gene; V was cut back by 2 bases and J by 7 bases. The CDR3 spans 13 residues. DNA for the CDR3: TGTGCCAGCAGTTACGACGGACAGGGTGGCTACACCTTC. Its protein product is CASSYDGQGGYTF.

This chain joins TRBV20-1 and TRBJ1-4; perhaps TRBD1 as D (6 bases). This CDR3 is built from 11 residues. V gave up 5 bases and J gave up 8 bases, with 9 bases separating them. Looked up from germline, CDR1 is DFQATT and CDR2 is SNEGSKA (reference sequence). The CDR3 spells CSAVDREKLFF. In nucleotides, the CDR3 is TGCAGTGCTGTAGACAGGGAAAAACTGTTTTTT.

With respect to this clone: The germline gene is not matched at one end of the junction; a read error may be the cause. This rearrangement joins TRBV11-2 to TRBJ1-1; D unclear. Germline values: CDR1 SGHAT, CDR2 FQNNGV. This CDR3 has 12 amino acids. The CDR3 sequence is CASSLANSEAFF. In nucleotides, the CDR3 is TGTGCCAGCAGCTTAGCCAACAGTGAAGCTTTCTTT. Complete variable domain (other parts from reference TRBV11-2 and TRBJ1-1): EAGVAQSPRYKIIEKRQSVAFWCNPISGHATLYWYQQILGQGPKLLIQFQNNGVVDDSQLPKDRFSAERLKGVDSTLKIQPAKLEDSAVYLCASSLANSEAFFGQGTRLTVV.

This clone appeared a single time. The rearrangement uses TRBV27 and TRBJ2-7, with 7 bases fitting TRBD1. This CDR3 contains 15 residues. Germline loops: CDR1 MNHEY, CDR2 SMNVEV (reference sequence). V was pared by 5 bases and J by 2 bases, with 9 bases of the junction left unmatched. The CDR3 DNA reads as TGTGCCAGCAGTCCCGATAGTCAGGGGGCCTACGAGCAGTACTTC. It encodes CASSPDSQGAYEQYF.

The J gene is TRBJ2-3, the V gene TRBV4-1, with 7 positions matching TRBD2. Germline loops: CDR1 MGHRA, CDR2 YSYEKL. CDR3 size: 16 residues. V gave up 1 base and J gave up 6 bases; unmatched junction bases: 10. The CDR3 protein is CASSQAAGLVSDTQYF. CDR3 DNA sequence: TGCGCCAGCAGCCAAGCCGCCGGACTAGTATCCGATACGCAGTATTTT.

This clone was seen many times. V and J are TRBV28 and TRBJ1-5; perhaps TRBD1 as D (6 bases). V gave up 5 bases and J gave up 0 bases, with 17 bases separating them. The CDR3 runs to 17 residues. Germline assignment: CDR1 MDHEN and CDR2 SYDVKM. In DNA form, the CDR3 reads TGTGCCAGCAGTCCGGGGTGGGGGCCGGATAGCAATCAGCCCCAGCATTTT. Protein product: CASSPGWGPDSNQPQHF.

The count of this clone is one. This chain joins TRBV28 and TRBJ1-4; unclear D gene. CDR1 MDHEN and CDR2 SYDVKM come from the germline V gene. The CDR3 is 16 amino acids. V gave up 1 base and J gave up 1 base, with 10 bases separating them. DNA of the CDR3: TGTGCCAGCAGTTTATCCTTTCTAAAAACTAATGAAAAACTGTTTTTT. Translation gives CASSLSFLKTNEKLFF. Using reference TRBV28 and TRBJ1-4 for the parts outside the CDR3, the full variable domain is DVKVTQSSRYLVKRTGEKVFLECVQDMDHENMFWYRQDPGLGLRLIYFSYDVKMKEKGDIPEGYSVSREKKERFSLILESASTNQTSMYLCASSLSFLKTNEKLFFGSGTQLSVL.

This chain uses TRBV7-9 with TRBJ1-2; D remains ambiguous. V lost 2 bases and J 8 bases, leaving 9 bases between the germline ends. Germline V gene data show CDR1 as SEHNR and CDR2 as FQNEAQ (reference sequence). The CDR3 has 12 residues. In DNA form, the CDR3 reads TGTGCCAGCAGCTTAAGCGGTGCGGGCTACACCTTC. Amino acids: CASSLSGAGYTF.

The chain uses TRBV28 and TRBJ1-2; D not certain. Trimming removed 2 bases at V and 4 bases at J, with 17 bases between. The germline V gene has CDR1 MDHEN and CDR2 SYDVKM. The CDR3 extends over 16 amino acids. CDR3 protein: CASSLVSALSPYGYTF. As DNA, the CDR3 is TGTGCCAGCAGTTTAGTAAGCGCCTTGTCGCCCTATGGCTACACCTTC.